Sequencing of this T cell receptor (beta chain) was carried out in a study of blood T cell repertoires in COVID-19. Study at large: Acute-phase and convalescent COVID-19 samples originated in the United States, Italy and Spain. PBMCs, B-cell-depleted T cells, or T cells were the source of the cDNA or gDNA that made up the material.

Original data processing: Researchers report that nucleated cell counts were estimated from reference gene primer amplification. Sequencing was performed with immunoSEQ multiplex PCR; in TCRdb, only in-frame clones are kept and a portion is missing. V and J calls and clone size are those listed in that table; D and trimming were worked out from the DNA. The table includes roughly 230,000 clones, about 80% detected once. This TCR came from a woman aged 45 to 65 with acute or convalescent COVID-19. Sequenced sample: peripheral blood.

The CDR3 region is CASSRGNTEAFF. In DNA, the CDR3 is TGCGCCAGCAGTCGGGGGAACACTGAAGCTTTCTTT. The chain employs TRBV5-1 and TRBJ1-1; D unresolved. Germline-derived CDR1 and CDR2 are SGHRS and YFSETQ. V lost 5 bases, J lost 1 base, and 6 bases lay in between. The CDR3 sequence is 12 residues long.